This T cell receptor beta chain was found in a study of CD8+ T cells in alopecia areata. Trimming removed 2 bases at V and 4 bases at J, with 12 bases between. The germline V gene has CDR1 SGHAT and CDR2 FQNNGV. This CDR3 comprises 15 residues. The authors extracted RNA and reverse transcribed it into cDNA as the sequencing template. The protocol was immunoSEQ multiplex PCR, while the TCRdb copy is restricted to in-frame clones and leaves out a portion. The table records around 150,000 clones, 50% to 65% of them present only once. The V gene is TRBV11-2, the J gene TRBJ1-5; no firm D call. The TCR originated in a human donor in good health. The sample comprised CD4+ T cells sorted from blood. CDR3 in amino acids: CASSLSSGPNQPQHF. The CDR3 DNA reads TGTGCCAGCAGCTTAAGTTCGGGCCCTAATCAGCCCCAGCATTTT.